This T cell receptor (beta chain) was recovered during a study of blood T cell repertoires in COVID-19 (dated by TCRdb to about 2020). With regard to the full study: Samples covering the acute and convalescent phases of COVID-19 were provided by collaborators in the United States, Italy and Spain. The dataset comprised deeply sampled blood TCRbeta repertoires from subjects exposed to, actively infected with, or recovered from COVID-19. The samples were drawn from the first 160 participants of the ongoing ImmuneRACE study and from more than 1,000 subjects provided by 6 global collaborators. The sample metadata nearly always contained a de-identified subject ID, COVID-19 status, age in years and sex. The prospective study material was composed of cDNA or gDNA derived from T cells, B-cell-depleted T cells, or PBMCs. HLA class I and class II types, where available, came from metadata supplied by the sample provider rather than from assay-based typing. A freely available public database, intended as a resource for researchers studying the immune response to SARS-CoV-2, is where the repertoires were released.

In regard to this clone: Its antigen has not been determined. Nothing much larger sits one base from this clone, and base qualities are not available.

Paper-wide results and their limitations: The quantity of clinical and demographic metadata differed by source and by participant and was supplied without curation.

TCRbeta CDR3 regions were amplified from genomic DNA by means of the immunoSEQ Assay, a bias-controlled multiplex PCR. Per the original workflow: Within the assay, amplification of reference gene primers was used to estimate how many nucleated cells each sample contained. Sequence reads were collapsed and filtered to measure the absolute abundance of every unique TCRbeta CDR3 rearrangement. For each sample, productive Simpson clonality was calculated by taking the square root of Simpson's diversity index across productive rearrangements. In TCRdb, the immuneACCESS table is reduced to in-frame sequences with V and J assigned. These tables do not hold every clone; where another copy was compared, an unresolved V gene accounts for under half, and the others remain unexplained. That table furnishes V, J and clone size, whereas the DNA furnished D and trimming. Across this sample there are about 320,000 clones, with more than 85% seen only once. The top ten clones comprise roughly 3.9% of the sample.

Participants in the prospective study were aged about 18 to 90 years, lived in about two dozen United States geographic areas, and enrolled through a virtual design. Cohort assignment in the prospective study relied on participant-reported clinical history from a screening survey and a study questionnaire. Exposed participants had been in contact, within 2 weeks of entering the study, with a person who had a PCR-confirmed or clinician-diagnosed case of COVID-19. In the prospective study, mobile phlebotomists collected whole blood, serum and a nasopharyngeal or oropharyngeal swab from each participant. Over a roughly two-month period, participants in the prospective study had the option of providing additional blood draws and questionnaires. Before DNA extraction, prospective study blood samples were shipped either frozen or at room temperature. The germline V gene specifies LGHNA as CDR1 and YNFKEQ as CDR2. Counted from cysteine to phenylalanine, this CDR3 has 15 amino acids. The DNA shown is the 45-base CDR3, in frame from base 1. Cut back by 1 base and 3 bases, the V and J ends lie 9 bases apart.

The rearrangement combines TRBV4-2 with TRBJ1-4; TRBD1 is possibly the D segment (5 matching bases). Sequenced input: PBMCs or T cells enriched from blood (not recorded which). The sequence came from a woman aged 25 to 39 who had been exposed to COVID-19. At the DNA level, the sequence is TGTGCCAGCAGCCAAGCTTTAGGGGCTAATGAAAAACTGTTTTTT. Its translation reads: CASSQALGANEKLFF.